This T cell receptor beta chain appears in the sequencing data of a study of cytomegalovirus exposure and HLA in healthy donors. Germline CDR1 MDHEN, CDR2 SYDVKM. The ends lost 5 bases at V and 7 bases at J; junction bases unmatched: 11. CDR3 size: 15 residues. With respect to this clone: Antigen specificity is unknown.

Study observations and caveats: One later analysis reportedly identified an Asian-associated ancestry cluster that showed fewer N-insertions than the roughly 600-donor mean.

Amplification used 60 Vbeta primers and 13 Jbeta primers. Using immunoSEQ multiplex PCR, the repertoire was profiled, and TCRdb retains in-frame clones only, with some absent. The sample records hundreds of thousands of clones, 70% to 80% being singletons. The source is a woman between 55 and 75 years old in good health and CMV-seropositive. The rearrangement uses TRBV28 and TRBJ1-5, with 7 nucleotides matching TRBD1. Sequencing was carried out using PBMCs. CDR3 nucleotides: TGTGCCAGCAGTCCTAACAGGGGATCCGGCCAGCCCCAGCATTTT. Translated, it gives CASSPNRGSGQPQHF.